A single sample gave rise to the 7 T cell receptor beta chains below, sequenced in a study of response to subunit inactivated influenza vaccine. From the RT-PCR reads, TCRdb called clonotypes with MiXCR, one entry per CDR3 protein. The table lists approximately 530,000 distinct CDR3 sequences, more than 7% of them singletons. Material: PBMCs from blood, obtained about 23 months after vaccination. The receptor source for this set is a man between 50 and 75 years old who received an inactivated influenza vaccine.

This clonotype was seen a handful of times. The rearrangement links TRBV5-8 to TRBJ1-5, with D uncertain. Per the germline V gene, CDR1 is SGHTS and CDR2 is YDEGEE. V lost 1 base and J 3 bases, leaving 11 bases between the germline ends. The CDR3 has 15 residues. CDR3 region: CASSLNGRANQPQHF. In DNA, the CDR3 is TGTGCCAGCAGCTTGAACGGGAGGGCCAATCAGCCCCAGCATTTT.

This clonotype was detected only a few times. The rearrangement links TRBV2 to TRBJ2-3; D unresolved. CDR1 and CDR2 (germline): SNHLY, FYNNEI. This CDR3 is 14 amino acids long. The V end lost 2 bases, the J end lost 2 bases, and 8 bases lay between the germline ends. CDR3 in amino acids: CASSEFRTTDTQYF. The CDR3 DNA reads TGTGCCAGCAGTGAATTCCGGACCACAGATACGCAGTATTTT.

The V call is TRBV6-2 or TRBV6-3, the J call TRBJ2-1, with 13 positions matching TRBD2. Germline CDR1 and CDR2: MNHEY and SVGEGT. Trimming took 7 bases from V and 4 from J; bases not matched to a gene: 10. The CDR3 sequence is 17 residues long. CDR3 bases: TGTGCCAGCATCAAGAGGACTAGCGGGAGTGCATACAATGAGCAGTTCTTC. Protein: CASIKRTSGSAYNEQFF.

CDR3: CASSFALEVFNEQFF. The CDR3 nucleotides read TGCGCCAGCAGCTTCGCTCTTGAGGTTTTCAATGAGCAGTTCTTC. The V gene is TRBV5-1, the J gene TRBJ2-1, with unresolved D. Germline V CDR1 and CDR2: SGHRS, YFSETQ. There are 15 residues in the CDR3. V was trimmed by 2 bases and J by 6 bases, leaving 15 bases between them.

The chain couples TRBV25-1 to TRBJ2-7; 7 bases map to TRBD2. Germline V gene lookup returns CDR1 MGHDK and CDR2 SYGVNS. V lost 3 bases, J lost 4 bases, and 6 bases stayed unmatched. CDR3 size: 14 residues. CDR3 nucleotide sequence: TGTGCCAGCAGTGAGGGAGGGACGGCTTACGAGCAGTACTTC. Translated, it gives CASSEGGTAYEQYF.

This clonotype was observed at least ten times. The V call is TRBV3-1, the J call TRBJ2-1; no reliable D call. Germline loops: CDR1 LGHDT, CDR2 YNNKEL (reference sequence). This CDR3 is built from 17 residues. The V end was cut by 3 bases, the J end by 0 bases, with 15 bases between. CDR3 in DNA: TGTGCCAGCAGCCACAGATCAGTACGAAGCTCCTACAATGAGCAGTTCTTC. It translates to CASSHRSVRSSYNEQFF.

This clonotype was seen more than once but under ten times. Written as DNA, the CDR3 is TGTGCCAGCAGCGTAGAGAGGGGCTCAGATACGCAGTATTTT. It yields the protein CASSVERGSDTQYF. This chain uses TRBV9 with TRBJ2-3; D may be TRBD1 or TRBD2 (5 bases each). CDR1 and CDR2 (germline): SGDLS, YYNGEE. The CDR3 totals 14 residues. With 0 bases removed from V and 4 bases from J, the gap between germline ends came to 9 bases. Full variable domain (outside the CDR3, taken from reference TRBV9 and TRBJ2-3): DSGVTQTPKHLITATGQRVTLRCSPRSGDLSVYWYQQSLDQGLQFLIQYYNGEERAKGNILERFSAQQFPDLHSELNLSSLELGDSALYFCASSVERGSDTQYFGPGTRLTVL.